This T cell receptor beta chain was found in a study of molecular identifiers for immune sequencing clone quantification. This clonotype was counted between two and nine times. V lost 6 bases and J lost 1; bases outside the gene matches: 16. Per the germline V gene, CDR1 is SGHAT and CDR2 is FQNNGV. The CDR3 runs 18 residues. Making the bulk TCR libraries relied on previously described methods and listed TCR primers. Each CDR3 protein is one row after TCRdb ran MiXCR on the PCR reads. The sample gives more than 450,000 distinct CDR3 sequences, roughly 23% of which show up once; approximately 0.84% is in the top ten.

Sequencing was done on a sample of naive CD8+ T cells from blood, with Jurkat cell RNA spiked in. This sample's subset: FACS-sorted CD8+CD4-CCR7+CD45RA+ naive T cells. The source of this sequence is a human donor in good health. Some libraries in this study had Jurkat cell RNA spiked in. J is TRBJ2-5 and V is TRBV11-2; 8 bases match TRBD1. CDR3 loop: CASSQRSPDRAIQETQYF. As DNA, the CDR3 is TGTGCCAGCAGTCAGAGAAGCCCGGACAGGGCGATCCAAGAGACCCAGTACTTC.